The entry below gives a single T cell receptor beta chain sequence along with its context. No antigen is known for it. No base qualities exist here, and no much larger clone lies one base off it. The data belong to a study of blood T cell repertoires in COVID-19 (dated by TCRdb to 2018 to 2021). About the investigation overall: Samples covering the acute and convalescent phases of COVID-19 were provided by collaborators in the United States, Italy and Spain. The repertoires were made available in a free public database intended to serve as a resource for research on the immune response to SARS-CoV-2. Deeply sampled blood TCRbeta repertoires from subjects exposed to, actively infected with, or recovered from COVID-19 were included in the dataset. Where available, HLA class I and class II types were obtained from metadata supplied by the sample provider rather than from assay-based typing. The samples were drawn from the first 160 participants of the ongoing ImmuneRACE study and from 950 to 1,500 subjects provided by 6 global collaborators. The sample metadata nearly always contained a de-identified subject ID, COVID-19 status, age in years and sex. The material from the prospective study consisted of cDNA or gDNA derived from T cells, B-cell-depleted T cells, or PBMCs.

TCRbeta CDR3 regions were amplified from genomic DNA by means of the immunoSEQ Assay, a bias-controlled multiplex PCR. Per the original workflow: Nucleated cell counts per sample were estimated from amplification of reference gene primers within the assay. Sequence reads were collapsed and filtered to measure the absolute abundance of every unique TCRbeta CDR3 rearrangement. For each sample, productive Simpson clonality was calculated as the square root of Simpson's diversity index over productive rearrangements. The immuneACCESS repertoire file appears here via TCRdb, limited to in-frame rearrangements. These files lack a portion of the clones; in checked studies, under half of the deficit traces to unresolved V genes, and the cause of the others is not known. V and J calls plus clone size are reproduced from that table; the DNA served to infer D and trimming. This sample gives fewer than 200,000 clones in total; roughly 80% of them show up just once. The ten largest clonotypes hold more than 4% of the sample.

Participants in the prospective study were enrolled through a virtual design, were aged about 18 to 100 years, and lived in 20 to 30 United States geographic areas. In the prospective study, participants were assigned to cohorts based on the clinical history participants reported in a screening survey and a study questionnaire. In the prospective study, whole blood, serum and a nasopharyngeal or oropharyngeal swab were collected from each participant by mobile phlebotomists. Participants in the prospective study had the option to provide additional blood draws and questionnaires over a roughly 2-month period. Prospective study blood samples were shipped either frozen or at room temperature before DNA extraction. General study outcomes and caveats: The amount of clinical and demographic metadata varied by source and participant and was provided uncurated.

Between the V and J ends, shortened by 8 bases and 0 bases respectively, the junction contains 10 bases. The CDR1 and CDR2 encoded by the germline V gene are SQVTM and ANQGSEA. There are 12 amino acids in the CDR3, from cysteine to phenylalanine inclusive. The DNA shown is the 36-base CDR3, in frame from base 1. The TCR was taken from a woman aged 55-70 years with acute COVID-19. Sequencing was performed on PBMCs or T cells enriched from blood (not recorded which). The chain uses TRBV29-1 and TRBJ1-1; perhaps TRBD1 is the D gene, with 5 bases matching. In nucleotide form, the sequence is TGCAGCTCCGGGGGGTTGAACACTGAAGCTTTCTTT. This codes for CSSGGLNTEAFF.